This T cell receptor beta chain is drawn from a study of a mutant IDH1 vaccine in newly diagnosed glioma. Study-wide background: Initiation of the vaccine course occurred 4-6 weeks after radiotherapy alone, or alongside temozolomide cycles.

With V trimmed by 4 bases and J by 0 bases, 5 bases remained unmatched. The germline CDR1 and CDR2 sequences are LGHNA and YSLEER. The CDR3 contains 17 residues. This clone was seen just once. Antigen specificity is unknown. Described time point: week 5, during vaccination. Every vaccination contained 300 ug of the mutant IDH1 20-mer peptide and was paired with topical imiquimod. Clones were read by immunoSEQ multiplex PCR, and TCRdb kept only the in-frame ones, dropping some. Of 40,000 or so clones in the sample, roughly nine tenths were seen once. This chain uses TRBV4-3 with TRBJ2-6; 8 bases fit TRBD1. The material was PBMCs, obtained from a glioma patient whose treatment included an IDH1 peptide vaccine. The TCR sequence derives from a man aged 50-60 years with glioma. CDR3: CASSRDRISSGANVLTF. The CDR3 DNA reads as TGCGCCAGCAGCCGGGACAGGATCTCCTCTGGGGCCAACGTCCTGACTTTC.